The entry below describes one TCR beta chain. The data were obtained in a study of blood T cell repertoires in COVID-19. Produced via immunoSEQ multiplex PCR; TCRdb's table is partial and in-frame only. The sample lists about 140,000 clones, approximately 79% occurring once. All recovered Cohort 3 donors got two negative PCRs, got clearance, or saw symptom resolution. Germline V gene sequence: CDR1 LNHDA, CDR2 SQIVND (reference sequence). The CDR3 is 15 amino acids. The V segment lost 5 bases and the J segment 7 bases; nucleotides outside the gene matches: 9. Sequencing used PBMCs or T cells enriched from blood (not recorded which). The receptor's source is a woman in her fifties or sixties who had recovered from COVID-19. The V call is TRBV19, the J call TRBJ1-5; 9 bases align to TRBD1. This chain's CDR3 is CASSSRDRVKQPQHF. The CDR3 nucleotides read TGTGCCAGTAGTTCCCGGGACAGGGTTAAGCAGCCCCAGCATTTT.